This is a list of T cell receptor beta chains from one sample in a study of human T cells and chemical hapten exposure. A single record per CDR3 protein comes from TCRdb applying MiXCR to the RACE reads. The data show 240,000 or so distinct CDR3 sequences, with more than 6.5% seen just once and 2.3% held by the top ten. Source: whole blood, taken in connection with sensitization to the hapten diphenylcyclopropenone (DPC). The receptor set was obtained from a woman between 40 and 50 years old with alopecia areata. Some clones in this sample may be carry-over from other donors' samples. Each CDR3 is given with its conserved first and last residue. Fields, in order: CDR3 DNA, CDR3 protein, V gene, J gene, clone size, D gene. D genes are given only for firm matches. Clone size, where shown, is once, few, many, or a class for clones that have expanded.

TGTGCCAGCAGTTTAACTTTTCAGGGAGGTCAGCCCCAGCATTTT	CASSLTFQGGQPQHF	TRBV6-5	TRBJ1-5	-	-
TGTGCCATCAGGGGCCCACCTCCTAGCACAGATACGCAGTATTTT	CAIRGPPPSTDTQYF	TRBV10-3	TRBJ2-3	many	-
TGTGCCACCCCGGAGGACACACTTAGCACAGATACGCAGTATTTT	CATPEDTLSTDTQYF	TRBV7-9	TRBJ2-3	few	-
TGTGCCAGCAGGGGCAGGGGGGGGATCACAGATACGCAGTATTTT	CASRGRGGITDTQYF	TRBV28	TRBJ2-3	few	-
TGTGCCAGCACCAGAGCAGGAGGGGGGAACACTGAAGCTTTCTTT	CASTRAGGGNTEAFF	TRBV28	TRBJ1-1	-	-
TGTGCCAGCAGCGTAGACGAGATACGTGGAAACACCATATATTTT	CASSVDEIRGNTIYF	TRBV9	TRBJ1-3	few	-
TGTGCCAGCAGCCAAGTACCGACAGGGGGCTATAGCAATCAGCCCCAGCATTTT	CASSQVPTGGYSNQPQHF	TRBV3-1	TRBJ1-5	few	TRBD1
TGCAGCGTTGATAAGGCTAGCGGTGGGCATGAGCAGTTCTTC	CSVDKASGGHEQFF	TRBV29-1	TRBJ2-1	many	TRBD2
TGTGCCAGCAGGAGGGGACGGGAGCCCCAGCATTTT	CASRRGREPQHF	TRBV6-1	TRBJ1-5	-	-
TGTGCCAGCAGCCCCTTTCCCGGGCTCCGGAATGAGCAGTTCTTC	CASSPFPGLRNEQFF	TRBV6-2/TRBV6-3	TRBJ2-1	few	-
TGTGCCAGCAGCTTCATAGGACGGGACACTGAAGCTTTCTTT	CASSFIGRDTEAFF	TRBV7-2	TRBJ1-1	many	-
TGTGCCAGCAGCCGCACTACCACAGGGACCGATGAAAAACTGTTTTTT	CASSRTTTGTDEKLFF	TRBV4-2	TRBJ1-4	-	-
TGTGCCAGCAGTCTCGGGACACGTAATGAAAAACTGTTTTTT	CASSLGTRNEKLFF	TRBV12-3/TRBV12-4	TRBJ1-4	few	-
TGTGCCAGCAGTCCGCTAGCGGGAGCGGGAAATGAGCAGTTCTTC	CASSPLAGAGNEQFF	TRBV27	TRBJ2-1	few	TRBD2
TGCGCCAGCAGCCAAGAACTCAGGGAGTCCTACGAGCAGTACTTC	CASSQELRESYEQYF	TRBV4-3	TRBJ2-7	few	-
TGCGCCAGCAGCTTGGGCGAGGGGACGGCGAACACTGAAGCTTTCTTT	CASSLGEGTANTEAFF	TRBV5-1	TRBJ1-1	-	-
TGTGCCAGCAGTTTAGGGGGGGCTCTCAGTGAAGCTTTCTTT	CASSLGGALSEAFF	TRBV12-3/TRBV12-4	TRBJ1-1	few	-
TGCAGCGTTGAGGGACTAGCCTACAATGAGCAGTTCTTC	CSVEGLAYNEQFF	TRBV29-1	TRBJ2-1	few	TRBD2
TGTGCCAGCAGTTTATCGTATAGTTTCTACGAGCAGTACTTC	CASSLSYSFYEQYF	TRBV12-3/TRBV12-4	TRBJ2-7	many	-
TGTGCCAGCAGGCTCAACGGGGAAGGGTACACTGAAGCTTTCTTT	CASRLNGEGYTEAFF	TRBV28	TRBJ1-1	few	-
TGTGCCAGCAGCTTAGATGGTAGCGGGAAAGTTAGGGAGCAGTTCTTC	CASSLDGSGKVREQFF	TRBV7-2	TRBJ2-1	few	TRBD2
TGCGCCAGCAGCTTGGAGGGGACAGTAAACCAGTACTTC	CASSLEGTVNQYF	TRBV5-1	TRBJ2-7	-	TRBD1
TGTGCCAGCACCCGAGGGACTACCAACAATGAGCAGTTCTTC	CASTRGTTNNEQFF	TRBV7-9	TRBJ2-1	few	TRBD2
TGTGCCAGCAGGGTCAACCTTTTAAGAGAAGCTTTCTTT	CASRVNLLREAFF	TRBV6-2/TRBV6-3	TRBJ1-1	-	-
TGTGCCAGCAGTTCGGGACTAGCGGGAGACTACGAGCAGTACTTC	CASSSGLAGDYEQYF	TRBV7-9	TRBJ2-7	-	TRBD2
TGTGCCAGCAGTGGCCGACAGGGAGGAGGAGGCTACACCTTC	CASSGRQGGGGYTF	TRBV6-1	TRBJ1-2	-	TRBD1
TGTGCCAGCGCCCCCGCGGCAGGGGGTGGGAACACTGAAGCTTTCTTT	CASAPAAGGGNTEAFF	TRBV2	TRBJ1-1	few	TRBD1
TGTGCCAGCACGGGCTGGACAGATTTAGCCAAAAACATTCAGTACTTC	CASTGWTDLAKNIQYF	TRBV2	TRBJ2-4	-	-
TGTGCCAGCAGTGGGGTGGCCAAAAACATTCAGTACTTC	CASSGVAKNIQYF	TRBV25-1	TRBJ2-4	-	-
TGTGCTAGTGGTTTGGTAGCGGGTAGCACAGATACGCAGTATTTT	CASGLVAGSTDTQYF	TRBV12-5	TRBJ2-3	few	-
TGTGCCATCAGTGCAAAGGTTATCTCTGGAAACACCATATATTTT	CAISAKVISGNTIYF	TRBV10-3	TRBJ1-3	-	-
TGCAGCGTCAGGGAATTGTTTCTGGACGAGCAGTACTTC	CSVRELFLDEQYF	TRBV29-1	TRBJ2-7	few	-
TGTGCCAGCAGTCGCCTAGCCGCCTCTGGGGCCAACGTCCTGACTTTC	CASSRLAASGANVLTF	TRBV6-1	TRBJ2-6	-	-
TGTGCCAGCAGCCAAGGCTTCGAGATGACCTACGAGCAGTACTTC	CASSQGFEMTYEQYF	TRBV3-1	TRBJ2-7	-	-
TGTGCCAGCAGACCAACAGGTGCCGGTAATCAGCCCCAGCATTTT	CASRPTGAGNQPQHF	TRBV6-5	TRBJ1-5	few	-
TGTGCCAGCAGTTTCGAGGGACAGGGATACTATGGCTACACCTTC	CASSFEGQGYYGYTF	TRBV12-3/TRBV12-4	TRBJ1-2	many	TRBD1
TGCAGCACATCAGAGCAGTTCTTC	CSTSEQFF	TRBV29-1	TRBJ2-1	few	-
TGTGCCAGCAGCCCGCAGCGAGGGCTTGAAGCTTTCTTT	CASSPQRGLEAFF	TRBV7-2	TRBJ1-1	-	-
TGCAGCGCCCGAGGCAGGGAGAACACTGAAGCTTTCTTT	CSARGRENTEAFF	TRBV29-1	TRBJ1-1	-	-
TGTGCCAGCAGCTTAGCGGGGACTAGCCGTAATGAGCAGTTCTTC	CASSLAGTSRNEQFF	TRBV7-9	TRBJ2-1	-	TRBD2
TGTGCCAGCAGTGAATGGGCGAATCAGCCCCAGCATTTT	CASSEWANQPQHF	TRBV25-1	TRBJ1-5	few	-
TGCAGCGTCCGCCGGGGCCCCTCTAACGAGCAGTACTTC	CSVRRGPSNEQYF	TRBV29-1	TRBJ2-7	-	-
TGTGCCAGCAGGATTACTGCGACCCTGATGGGCAATTCACCCCTCCACTTT	CASRITATLMGNSPLHF	TRBV6-5	TRBJ1-6	-	-
TGTGCCAGCAGCTTAGCTCACGGCAGGGGGGGGGAGACCCAGTACTTC	CASSLAHGRGGETQYF	TRBV7-2	TRBJ2-5	-	-
TGCGCCAGCAGCATACAGGGGGGGGCGCAAGAGACCCAGTACTTC	CASSIQGGAQETQYF	TRBV5-1	TRBJ2-5	-	-
TGTGCCAGCAGATGGGTCGGATCTGAGCAGTTCTTC	CASRWVGSEQFF	TRBV2	TRBJ2-1	many	-
TGTGCCAGCAGCTTAGTCCCAGCGGAATACCAAGAGACCCAGTACTTC	CASSLVPAEYQETQYF	TRBV7-2	TRBJ2-5	-	-
TGTGCCAGCATGTCAGCGGGAGGGACCAATGAGCAGTTCTTC	CASMSAGGTNEQFF	TRBV2	TRBJ2-1	few	TRBD2
TGTGCCAGCAGTTTGGGTCGGAAAGAGACCCAGTACTTC	CASSLGRKETQYF	TRBV27	TRBJ2-5	few	-
TGTGCCATCAGTGAAACCTACGAGCAGTACTTC	CAISETYEQYF	TRBV10-3	TRBJ2-7	many	-
TGTGCCAGCAGCGGAGGTGGGGGGTTCACAGATACGCAGTATTTT	CASSGGGGFTDTQYF	TRBV7-9	TRBJ2-3	few	-